The next 25 T cell receptor beta chains were all read from a single sample in a study of blood T cells in healthy people across ages. A sample-barcoded 5' primer and a J-beta primer mix were used in a second PCR of about 7 to 12 cycles. TCRdb ran MiXCR on the 5' RACE reads and lists one entry per CDR3 protein. This table holds almost 800,000 distinct CDR3 sequences, 55% to 75% found once. Sequenced sample: blood. These TCRs come from a man aged 25-45 years in good health.

The chain is built from TRBV2 and TRBJ1-2; 8 bases are shared with TRBD1. CDR1 is SNHLY and CDR2 is FYNNEI in the germline V gene. There are 13 residues in the CDR3. The V and J ends lost 3 bases and 10 bases, in that order; junction bases with no gene match: 7. The CDR3 sequence: CASSETTGVSYTF. The CDR3, as DNA: TGTGCCAGCAGTGAGACGACAGGGGTTTCCTACACCTTC.

The rearrangement joins TRBV7-2 to TRBJ2-6, with D perhaps TRBD1 or TRBD2 (6 bases each). The CDR3 has 16 residues. Per the germline V gene, CDR1 is SGHTA and CDR2 is FQGNSA. Trimming took off 2 bases at V and 2 bases at J, with 10 bases between the two ends. CDR3 nucleotides: TGTGCCAGCAGCTTATCAAGGGGGGCTGGGGCCAACGTCCTGACTTTC. Protein sequence: CASSLSRGAGANVLTF.

This rearrangement joins TRBV7-8 to TRBJ2-2; no reliable D call. V lost 5 bases and J lost 1, with 5 bases in between. This CDR3 comprises 13 residues. Germline lookup yields CDR1 SGHVS and CDR2 FQNEAQ. This chain's CDR3 is CASSGVNTGELFF. In nucleotides, the CDR3 is TGTGCCAGCAGCGGGGTGAACACCGGGGAGCTGTTTTTT.

The chain recombines TRBV28 with TRBJ2-3; 10 bases align to TRBD2. The CDR3 length is 19 residues. V was clipped by 7 bases and J by 4 bases; unmatched bases: 20. The germline V gene encodes CDR1 MDHEN and CDR2 SYDVKM. CDR3 DNA sequence: TGTGCCAGCACGCGGACTCATGGGCTAGCGGGAGATTTGGCAGATACGCAGTATTTT. It codes for CASTRTHGLAGDLADTQYF.

The CDR3 loop is CASNTIAGGETQYF. The CDR3 DNA is TGTGCCAGCAATACGATAGCGGGAGGAGAGACCCAGTACTTC. The chain carries TRBV11-2 and TRBJ2-5; TRBD2 matches 10 bases. J lost 4 bases, V lost 7 bases, and 6 bases had no gene match. CDR3 length: 14 residues. Germline CDR1 reads SGHAT; CDR2 reads FQNNGV.

Ten or more counts support this clonotype. The rearrangement joins TRBV20-1 to TRBJ2-1; D ambiguous. This CDR3 is built from 13 residues. Germline V gives CDR1 DFQATT, CDR2 SNEGSKA (reference sequence). Between the trimmed V and J ends, which lost 5 bases and 1 base, there was a span of 9 bases. CDR3 nucleotides: TGCAGTGCTCCCGTAGGGTCCTACAATGAGCAGTTCTTC. It yields the protein CSAPVGSYNEQFF.

V usage is TRBV9 and J usage is TRBJ2-7; the D gene is possibly TRBD2 (6 bases). The length of the CDR3 is 14 residues. V lost 4 bases to trimming and J lost 5 bases, with 16 bases between them. Germline values: CDR1 SGDLS, CDR2 YYNGEE. The CDR3 region is CASSTTGGLHEQYF. The CDR3 DNA sequence: TGTGCCAGCAGCACCACCGGAGGGTTGCACGAGCAGTACTTC. Full variable domain (rest looked up from reference TRBV9 and TRBJ2-7): DSGVTQTPKHLITATGQRVTLRCSPRSGDLSVYWYQQSLDQGLQFLIQYYNGEERAKGNILERFSAQQFPDLHSELNLSSLELGDSALYFCASSTTGGLHEQYFGPGTRLTVT.

The V and J genes are TRBV3-1 and TRBJ2-3; 7 bases are a match to TRBD2. The CDR3 runs 12 residues. J lost 11 bases, V lost 3 bases, and 5 bases had no gene match. Germline CDR1 is LGHDT and CDR2 is YNNKEL (reference sequence). CDR3 amino acids: CASSHIAGKQYF. DNA of the CDR3: TGTGCCAGCAGCCACATAGCGGGCAAGCAGTATTTT.

The genes are TRBV2 and TRBJ1-2; D perhaps matches TRBD1 (5 bases). Trimming took 8 bases from V and 6 from J, leaving 10 bases between them. The germline V gene has CDR1 SNHLY and CDR2 FYNNEI. The CDR3 is 11 residues long. The CDR3 protein is CASGTDDGYTF. The DNA for the CDR3 is TGTGCCAGCGGGACCGACGATGGCTACACCTTC.

The genes are TRBV11-1 and TRBJ1-2; TRBD1 might be the D (5 bases). Germline CDR1 is SGHAT and CDR2 is FQDESV (reference sequence). Trimming took 1 base from V and 7 from J, leaving 10 bases between them. The CDR3 is 13 amino acids. CDR3 sequence: CASSLGTSGGYTF. The DNA of the CDR3 is TGTGCCAGCAGCTTAGGGACATCGGGTGGCTACACCTTC. The full variable domain, completed using reference TRBV11-1 and TRBJ1-2, is EAEVAQSPRYKITEKSQAVAFWCDPISGHATLYWYRQILGQGPELLVQFQDESVVDDSQLPKDRFSAERLKGVDSTLKIQPAELGDSAMYLCASSLGTSGGYTFGSGTRLTVV.

V and J are TRBV27 and TRBJ1-6, with unresolved D. V shed 2 bases and J shed 1 base, with 9 bases lying between them. CDR1 MNHEY and CDR2 SMNVEV come from the germline V gene (reference sequence). This CDR3 contains 16 residues. The CDR3 region has the DNA TGTGCCAGCAGTTTAGGTCGCGGGTCCTATAATTCACCCCTCCACTTT. As protein: CASSLGRGSYNSPLHF.

This clonotype was detected a few times. The gene calls are TRBV25-1 and TRBJ2-4; 8 bases map to TRBD1. Judging by the DNA end, TRBJ2-7 fits better; the J call may be wrong. Germline CDR1 and CDR2: MGHDK and SYGVNS. This CDR3 region has 16 residues. CDR3 in DNA: TGTGCCAGCAGTGAACCCACCAGGGGGCTGGGCTACGAGCAGTACTTC. This gives the protein CASSEPTRGLGYEQYF.

In its sample, this clonotype was seen a few times. The rearrangement joins TRBV4-3 to TRBJ1-6; D unclear. The length of the CDR3 is 11 residues. Between the trimmed V and J ends, which lost 1 base and 13 bases, there was a span of 5 bases. Germline-derived CDR1 and CDR2 are LGHNA and YSLEER. The CDR3 loop reads CASSQGVPLHF. The CDR3 nucleotides read TGCGCCAGCAGCCAAGGGGTTCCCCTCCACTTT.

V and J are TRBV21-1 and TRBJ2-5. The better agreement between TRBJ2-7 and the DNA end casts doubt on the J call. TRBV21-1 counts as a pseudogene. The CDR3 is 14 residues long. CDR3 in DNA: TGTGCCAGCAGGTTTCAGCGAGGATCCCACGAGCAGTACTTC. Protein: CASRFQRGSHEQYF.

This chain links TRBV7-3 with TRBJ1-6; 10 positions agree with TRBD1. The J segment lost 8 bases and the V segment lost 5 bases, leaving 6 bases of the junction unmatched. The CDR3 covers 15 residues. The germline CDR1 and CDR2 sequences are SGHTA and FQGTGA. The CDR3 bases are TGTGCCAGCAGCGCGACAGGGGGCGGGTATTCACCCCTCCACTTT. This gives the protein CASSATGGGYSPLHF.

This clonotype was seen once. The rearrangement uses TRBV7-2 and TRBJ2-1; 13 bases align to TRBD2. CDR3 length equals 16 residues. CDR1 and CDR2 (germline): SGHTA, FQGNSA. V gave up 5 bases and J gave up 15 bases; unmatched junction bases: 16. CDR3 bases: TGTGCCAGCAGCCCCCCTAGGACTAGCGGGGGTCCGATTCGGTTCTTC. Its protein product is CASSPPRTSGGPIRFF.

As for this clonotype: Given a much more abundant clone one base away, this may be a read error. This chain joins TRBV7-2 and TRBJ2-6, with 11 bases matching TRBD1. The CDR3 has 18 amino acids. The germline V gene encodes CDR1 SGHTA and CDR2 FQGNSA. DNA of the CDR3: TGTGCCAGCAGCCCCCGTGGGACAGGGGGTAGTGGGGCCGACGTCCTGACTTTC. Protein product: CASSPRGTGGSGADVLTF.

This clonotype was picked up a small number of times. The chain combines TRBV3-1 with TRBJ2-6; D is undetermined. V was trimmed by 1 base and J by 2 bases, leaving 6 bases between them. Per germline, CDR1 LGHDT and CDR2 YNNKEL (reference sequence). The CDR3 covers 15 residues. The CDR3, as DNA: TGTGCCAGCAGCCAAGGGTTTACTGGGGCCAACGTCCTGACTTTC. Translation gives CASSQGFTGANVLTF.

In this sample, this clonotype turned up many times. This chain joins TRBV6-5 and TRBJ2-1, with 9 positions matching TRBD2. This CDR3 has 14 residues. V was pared by 6 bases and J by 10 bases, with 10 bases of the junction left unmatched. Germline values: CDR1 MNHEY, CDR2 SVGAGI. Here the CDR3 DNA reads TGTGCCAGCAGATCCGCTAGCGGGAAGAGGGAGCAGTTCTTC. Translation gives CASRSASGKREQFF.

In this sample, this clonotype turned up once. V usage is TRBV7-8 and J usage is TRBJ1-6; D is unclear. The CDR3 sequence is 14 residues long. The V and J ends lost 5 bases and 7 bases respectively, with 12 bases between them. The germline CDR1 and CDR2 sequences are SGHVS and FQNEAQ. This chain's CDR3 is CASSPDLRNSPLHF. CDR3 nucleotides: TGTGCCAGCAGCCCGGACCTTCGGAATTCACCCCTCCACTTT. Looking up the rest from reference TRBV7-8 and TRBJ1-6 gives the full variable domain: GAGVSQSPRYKVAKRGQDVALRCDPISGHVSLFWYQQALGQGPEFLTYFQNEAQLDKSGLPSDRFFAERPEGSVSTLKIQRTQQEDSAVYLCASSPDLRNSPLHFGNGTRLTVT.

This chain joins TRBV4-3 and TRBJ1-1, with unresolved D. V lost 3 bases to trimming and J lost 8 bases, with 16 bases between them. Germline-derived CDR1 and CDR2 are LGHNA and YSLEER. The CDR3 sequence is 14 residues long. The CDR3 nucleotides are TGCGCCAGCAGCCATTACGGAGATTCTAGGGAAGCTTTCTTT. This gives the protein CASSHYGDSREAFF.

A few counts support this clonotype. The chain combines TRBV15 with TRBJ2-7; D ambiguous. The germline CDR1 and CDR2 sequences are LNHNV and YYDKDF (reference sequence). Trimming took off 5 bases at V and 3 bases at J, with 11 bases between the two ends. CDR3 length equals 13 residues. CDR3 amino acids: CATSPPEGYEQYF. DNA for the CDR3: TGTGCCACCAGCCCGCCTGAAGGCTACGAGCAGTACTTC.

The V gene is TRBV5-1, the J gene TRBJ2-3, with no clear D. Germline V gene lookup returns CDR1 SGHRS and CDR2 YFSETQ. Trimming took 0 bases from V and 6 from J, leaving 17 bases between them. The CDR3 loop spans 16 amino acids. CDR3 nucleotides: TGCGCCAGCAGCTTGGGAGTGAGACTGAGTACGGATACGCAGTATTTT. Its protein is CASSLGVRLSTDTQYF.

The J gene is TRBJ2-7, the V gene TRBV2, with D perhaps matching TRBD2 (5 bases). Matching the DNA end better, TRBJ2-5 makes the J call doubtful. This CDR3 has 13 residues. CDR1 and CDR2 (germline): SNHLY, FYNNEI. The CDR3 DNA reads as TGTGCCAACACTAGACTTGTTGAGGGGACCCAGTACTTC. Protein: CANTRLVEGTQYF.

The chain has TRBV20-1 and TRBJ2-3, with TRBD1 identical over 7 bases. Trimming removed 4 bases from V and 2 bases from J; junction bases left unmatched: 12. There are 16 residues in the CDR3. Looked up from germline, CDR1 is DFQATT and CDR2 is SNEGSKA (reference sequence). CDR3 bases: TGCAGTGCTATTGAAGGGGGCCGTGAGTACACAGATACGCAGTATTTT. Translating gives CSAIEGGREYTDTQYF.